There are a few counts of the clone carrying this TCR beta chain. Its matching antigen is unknown. The CDR3 extends over 12 amino acids. In germline, CDR1 is MNHNY, CDR2 SVGAGI (reference sequence). V was shortened by 7 bases and J by 4 bases, with 11 bases between the two germline ends. This sample was included in a study of long-term antiretroviral therapy in people with HIV. With survey level as its setting, the immunoSEQ assay was v3.0. This table comes from immunoSEQ multiplex PCR, and its TCRdb copy is limited to in-frame clones, with some not included. Of around 8,000 clones listed, over 70% were seen once; the top ten hold over 11%. The study, taken as a whole, reports: Upon ART, diversity increased but remained lower than transplant donor controls.

The receptor was isolated from a man aged 35 to 55 with HIV. This chain links TRBV6-6 with TRBJ2-7; D uncertain. This sample comprised unsorted PBMCs, obtained 2.5 to 2.7 years before starting antiretroviral therapy. In DNA, the CDR3 is TGTGCCAGCATGCTGGGATCATACGAGCAGTACTTC. Its protein product is CASMLGSYEQYF.